This T cell receptor beta chain was captured in a study of patients and donors after allogeneic stem cell transplantation. This clonotype was picked up many times. Between the trimmed V and J ends, which lost 3 bases and 7 bases, there was a span of 10 bases. This CDR3 is 14 amino acids long. TCRdb re-derived calls from the RT-PCR reads in MiXCR, one entry per CDR3 protein. The repertoire has some 960,000 distinct CDR3 sequences, over 15% of them found once; the top ten carry around 5.5%. The source material was blood, either unsorted or a sorted T cell fraction (not recorded which). This sequence was found in a human donor who was either an allogeneic HSCT recipient or a stem cell or donor lymphocyte infusion donor (not recorded which). It is not recorded whose cells these are; they may come from a transplant donor. This sequence joins TRBV12-3 or TRBV12-4 and TRBJ1-6; D might be TRBD1 (6 bases). CDR3: CASSFGQKNSPLHF. CDR3 DNA sequence: TGTGCCAGCAGTTTTGGACAGAAGAATTCACCCCTCCACTTT.